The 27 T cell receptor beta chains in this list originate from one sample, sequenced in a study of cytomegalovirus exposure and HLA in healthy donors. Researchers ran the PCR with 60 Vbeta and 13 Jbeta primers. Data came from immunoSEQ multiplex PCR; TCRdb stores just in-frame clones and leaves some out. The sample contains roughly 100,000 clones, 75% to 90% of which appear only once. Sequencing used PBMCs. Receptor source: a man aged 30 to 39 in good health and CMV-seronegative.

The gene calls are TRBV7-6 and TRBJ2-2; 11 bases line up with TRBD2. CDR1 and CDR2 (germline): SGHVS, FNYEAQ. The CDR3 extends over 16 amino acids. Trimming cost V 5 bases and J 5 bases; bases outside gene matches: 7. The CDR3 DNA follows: TGTGCCAGCAGCACCCTAGCGGGGGGTGGAACCGGGGAGCTGTTTTTT. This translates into CASSTLAGGGTGELFF.

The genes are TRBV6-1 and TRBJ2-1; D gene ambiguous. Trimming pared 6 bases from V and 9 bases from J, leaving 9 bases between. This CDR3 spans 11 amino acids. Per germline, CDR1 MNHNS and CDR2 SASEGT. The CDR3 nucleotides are TGTGCCAGCAGCCGTCTCAGTGAGCAGTTCTTC. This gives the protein CASSRLSEQFF.

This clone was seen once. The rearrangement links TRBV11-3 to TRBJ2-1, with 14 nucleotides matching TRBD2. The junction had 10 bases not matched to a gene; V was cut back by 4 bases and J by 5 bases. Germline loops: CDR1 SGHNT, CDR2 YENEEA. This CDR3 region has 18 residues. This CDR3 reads CASSSGGTSGSRNNEQFF. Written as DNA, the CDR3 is TGTGCCAGCAGCTCAGGAGGGACTAGCGGGAGTCGCAACAATGAGCAGTTCTTC.

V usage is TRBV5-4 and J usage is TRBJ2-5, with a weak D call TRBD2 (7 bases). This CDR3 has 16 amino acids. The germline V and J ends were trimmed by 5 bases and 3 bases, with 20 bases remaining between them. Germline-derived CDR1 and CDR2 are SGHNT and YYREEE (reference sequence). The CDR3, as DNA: TGTGCCAGCAGGAGGTCCGGGGGGCCTGTAAAAGAGACCCAGTACTTC. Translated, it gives CASRRSGGPVKETQYF.

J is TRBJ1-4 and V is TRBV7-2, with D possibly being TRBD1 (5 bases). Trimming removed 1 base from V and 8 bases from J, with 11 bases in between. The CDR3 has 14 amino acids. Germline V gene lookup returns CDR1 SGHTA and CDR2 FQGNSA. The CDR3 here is CASSLEVGREKLFF. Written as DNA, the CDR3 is TGTGCCAGCAGCTTAGAGGTGGGGCGCGAAAAACTGTTTTTT.

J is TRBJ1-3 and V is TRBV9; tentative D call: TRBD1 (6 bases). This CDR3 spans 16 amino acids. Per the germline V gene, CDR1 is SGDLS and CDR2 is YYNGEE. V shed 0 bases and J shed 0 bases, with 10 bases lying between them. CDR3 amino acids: CASSVVGTSSGNTIYF. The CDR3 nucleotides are TGTGCCAGCAGCGTAGTTGGGACATCCTCTGGAAACACCATATATTTT.

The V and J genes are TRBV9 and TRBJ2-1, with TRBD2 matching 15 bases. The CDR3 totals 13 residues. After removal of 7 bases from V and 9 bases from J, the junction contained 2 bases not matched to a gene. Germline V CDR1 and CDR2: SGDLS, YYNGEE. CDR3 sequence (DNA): TGTGCCAGCGGACTAGCGGGGGGGCCTGAGCAGTTCTTC. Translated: CASGLAGGPEQFF.

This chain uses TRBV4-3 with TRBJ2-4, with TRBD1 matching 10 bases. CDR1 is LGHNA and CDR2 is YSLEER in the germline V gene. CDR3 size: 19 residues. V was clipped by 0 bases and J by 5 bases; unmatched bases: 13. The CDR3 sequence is CASSQEGVPGQGQENIQYF. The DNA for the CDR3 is TGCGCCAGCAGCCAAGAAGGAGTCCCGGGACAGGGGCAAGAAAACATTCAGTACTTC.

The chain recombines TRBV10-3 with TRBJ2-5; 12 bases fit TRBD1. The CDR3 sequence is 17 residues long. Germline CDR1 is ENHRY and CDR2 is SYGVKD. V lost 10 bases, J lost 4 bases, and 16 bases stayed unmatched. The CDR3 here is CATSGTGGMVGGETQYF. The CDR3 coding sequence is TGTGCCACCTCCGGGACAGGGGGCATGGTTGGGGGAGAGACCCAGTACTTC.

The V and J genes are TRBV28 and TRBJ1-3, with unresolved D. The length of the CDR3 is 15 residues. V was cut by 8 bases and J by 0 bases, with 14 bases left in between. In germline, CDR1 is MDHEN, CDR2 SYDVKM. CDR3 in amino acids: CASVGRWSSGNTIYF. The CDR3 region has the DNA TGTGCCAGCGTCGGTCGGTGGAGCTCTGGAAACACCATATATTTT.

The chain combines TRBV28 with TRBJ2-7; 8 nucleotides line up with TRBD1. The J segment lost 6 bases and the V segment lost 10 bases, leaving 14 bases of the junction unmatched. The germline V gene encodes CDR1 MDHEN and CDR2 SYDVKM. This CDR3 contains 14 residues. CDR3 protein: CATVPWTGKFEQYF. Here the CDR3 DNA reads TGTGCCACCGTACCCTGGACAGGGAAGTTCGAGCAGTACTTC. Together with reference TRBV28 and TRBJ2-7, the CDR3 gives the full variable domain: DVKVTQSSRYLVKRTGEKVFLECVQDMDHENMFWYRQDPGLGLRLIYFSYDVKMKEKGDIPEGYSVSREKKERFSLILESASTNQTSMYLCATVPWTGKFEQYFGPGTRLTVT.

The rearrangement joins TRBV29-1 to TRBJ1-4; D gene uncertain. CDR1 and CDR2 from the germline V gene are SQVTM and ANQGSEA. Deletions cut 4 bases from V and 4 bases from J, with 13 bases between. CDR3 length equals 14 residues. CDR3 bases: TGCAGCGTTGCTTTGGGGAGGCGTAATGAAAAACTGTTTTTT. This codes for CSVALGRRNEKLFF.

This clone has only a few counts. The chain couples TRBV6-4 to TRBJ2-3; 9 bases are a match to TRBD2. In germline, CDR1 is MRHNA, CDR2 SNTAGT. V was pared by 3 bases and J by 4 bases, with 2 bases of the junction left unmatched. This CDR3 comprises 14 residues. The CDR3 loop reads CASSEGLASDTQYF. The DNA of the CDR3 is TGTGCCAGCAGTGAAGGACTAGCGTCAGATACGCAGTATTTT.

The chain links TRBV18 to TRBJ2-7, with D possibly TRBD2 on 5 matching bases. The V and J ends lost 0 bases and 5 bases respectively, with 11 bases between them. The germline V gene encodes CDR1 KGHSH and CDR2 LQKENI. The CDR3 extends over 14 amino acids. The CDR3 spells CASSPPPGWNEQYF. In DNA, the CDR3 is TGTGCCAGCTCACCACCCCCGGGATGGAACGAGCAGTACTTC.

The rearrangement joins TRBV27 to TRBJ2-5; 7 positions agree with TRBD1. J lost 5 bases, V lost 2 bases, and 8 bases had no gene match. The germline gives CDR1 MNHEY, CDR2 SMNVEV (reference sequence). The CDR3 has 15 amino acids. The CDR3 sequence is CASSLAWTGTETQYF. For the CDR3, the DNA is TGTGCCAGCAGTTTAGCGTGGACAGGCACGGAGACCCAGTACTTC.

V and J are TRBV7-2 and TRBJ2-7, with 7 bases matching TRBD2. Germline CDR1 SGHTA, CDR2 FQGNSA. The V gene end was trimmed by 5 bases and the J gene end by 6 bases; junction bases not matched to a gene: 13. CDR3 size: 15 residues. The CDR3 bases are TGTGCCAGCAGCATACTGGCCGGGACTACCTTCGAGCAGTACTTC. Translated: CASSILAGTTFEQYF.

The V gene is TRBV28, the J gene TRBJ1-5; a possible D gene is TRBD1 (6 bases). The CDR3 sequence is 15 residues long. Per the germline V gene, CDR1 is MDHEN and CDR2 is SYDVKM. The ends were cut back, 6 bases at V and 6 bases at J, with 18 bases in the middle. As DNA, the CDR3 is TGTGCCAGCAGACCACAGGGCTTCCCGTCTCAGCCCCAGCATTTT. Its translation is CASRPQGFPSQPQHF.

The CDR3 DNA reads as TGTGCCAGCAGCCCCCTCGGGATTCGTGGCTACACCTTC. Translated, it gives CASSPLGIRGYTF. The chain employs TRBV7-9 and TRBJ1-2; D is unclear. V lost 5 bases and J 7 bases, leaving 14 bases between the germline ends. Germline-derived CDR1 and CDR2 are SEHNR and FQNEAQ (reference sequence). The CDR3 has 13 residues.

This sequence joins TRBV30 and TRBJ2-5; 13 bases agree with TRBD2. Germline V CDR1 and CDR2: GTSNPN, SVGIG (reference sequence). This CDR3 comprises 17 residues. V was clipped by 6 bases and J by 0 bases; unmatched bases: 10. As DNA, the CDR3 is TGTGCCTGCCCCGGGACTAGCGGGGACACGTACCAAGAGACCCAGTACTTC. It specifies CACPGTSGDTYQETQYF.

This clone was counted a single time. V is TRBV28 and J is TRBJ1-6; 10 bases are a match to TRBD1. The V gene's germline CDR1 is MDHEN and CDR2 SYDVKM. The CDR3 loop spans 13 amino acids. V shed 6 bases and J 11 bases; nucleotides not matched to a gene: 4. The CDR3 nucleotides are TGTGCCAGCAGCCGACAGGGGGCTCCACCCCTCCACTTT. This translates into CASSRQGAPPLHF.

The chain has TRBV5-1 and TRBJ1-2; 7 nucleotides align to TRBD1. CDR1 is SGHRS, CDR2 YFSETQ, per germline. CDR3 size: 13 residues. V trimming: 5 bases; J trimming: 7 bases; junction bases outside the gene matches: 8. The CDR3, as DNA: TGCGCCAGCAGTGACGACAGGGTAGGTGGCTACACCTTC. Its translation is CASSDDRVGGYTF.

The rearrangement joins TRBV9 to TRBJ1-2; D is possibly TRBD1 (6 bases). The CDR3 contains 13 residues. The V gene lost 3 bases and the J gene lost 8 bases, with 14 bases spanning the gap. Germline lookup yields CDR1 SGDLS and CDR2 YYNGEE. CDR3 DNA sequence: TGTGCCAGCAGCGCATCACAGGGTATCGGCTACACCTTC. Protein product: CASSASQGIGYTF.

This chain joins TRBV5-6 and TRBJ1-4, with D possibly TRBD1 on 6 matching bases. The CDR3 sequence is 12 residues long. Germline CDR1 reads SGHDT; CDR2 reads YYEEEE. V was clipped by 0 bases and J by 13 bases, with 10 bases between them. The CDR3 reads CASSLGGLILFF. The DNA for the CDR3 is TGTGCCAGCAGCTTGGGGGGGCTAATACTGTTTTTT.

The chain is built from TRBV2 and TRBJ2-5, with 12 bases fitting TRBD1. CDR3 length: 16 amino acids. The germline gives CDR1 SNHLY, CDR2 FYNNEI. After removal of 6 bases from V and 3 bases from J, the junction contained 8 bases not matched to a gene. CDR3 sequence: CASRAWDRGREETQYF. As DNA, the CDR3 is TGTGCCAGCAGGGCCTGGGACAGGGGGCGCGAAGAGACCCAGTACTTC.

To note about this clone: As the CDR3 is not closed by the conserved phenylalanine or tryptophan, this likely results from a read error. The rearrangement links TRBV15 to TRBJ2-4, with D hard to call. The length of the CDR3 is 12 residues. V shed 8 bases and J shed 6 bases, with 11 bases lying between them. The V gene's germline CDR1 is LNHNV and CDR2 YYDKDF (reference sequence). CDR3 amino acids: CATRGRVNIQYL. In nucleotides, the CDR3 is TGTGCCACCCGTGGCCGGGTAAACATTCAGTACCTC.

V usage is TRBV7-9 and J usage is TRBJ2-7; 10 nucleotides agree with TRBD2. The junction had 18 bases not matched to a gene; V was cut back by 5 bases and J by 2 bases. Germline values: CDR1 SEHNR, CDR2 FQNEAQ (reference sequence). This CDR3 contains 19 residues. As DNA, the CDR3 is TGTGCCAGCAGCCCACCGGCAGGGGCTAGCGGGAGTAAGGCCTACGAGCAGTACTTC. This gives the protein CASSPPAGASGSKAYEQYF.

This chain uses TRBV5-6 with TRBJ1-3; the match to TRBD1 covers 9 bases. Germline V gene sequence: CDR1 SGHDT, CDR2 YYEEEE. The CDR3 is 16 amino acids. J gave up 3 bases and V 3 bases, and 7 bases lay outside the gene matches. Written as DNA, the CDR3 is TGTGCCAGCAGCTCATGGACAGGGGCTTATGGAAACACCATATATTTT. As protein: CASSSWTGAYGNTIYF.